This T cell receptor (beta chain) was sequenced during a study of shared clonotypes between healthy human individuals. Naive CD8 cells lacked CD45RO, underwent positive selection for CCR7 and left out terminally differentiated effector memory CD45RA+ cells. All donors were Caucasian adults living in Nashville, Tennessee. Comment on this clone: The antigen is not known.

Study-level findings and limits: Memory subsets had estimated richness that was generally smaller than that of naive subsets. Approximately 5.1% was the fraction of naive CD4 clonotypes found shared across four donors. The study found lower generation probabilities in non-shared clonotypes than in those shared by all four donors.

Using immunoSEQ multiplex PCR, the repertoire was profiled, and TCRdb retains in-frame clones only, with some absent. The table records 2 million to 2.5 million clones, roughly 95% of them present only once. The specimen was naive CD8+ T cells sorted from blood. The clonotype was recovered from a man between 18 and 29 years old in good health.

CDR3 nucleotide sequence: TGCAGCGTTGAGGGTCTAGCGGTCACCCCGAGCTCCTACAATGAGCAGTTCTTC. Its protein product is CSVEGLAVTPSSYNEQFF. J is TRBJ2-1 and V is TRBV29-1; TRBD2 matches 7 bases. V was clipped by 3 bases and J by 0 bases; unmatched bases: 14. CDR1 SQVTM and CDR2 ANQGSEA come from the germline V gene. The CDR3 loop spans 18 amino acids.